Below, 26 T cell receptor beta chains from the same sample are listed, as sequenced in a study of OX40 agonist ivuxolimab in advanced cancers. Some clones are missing from TCRdb's copy, which holds only in-frame ones; the method was immunoSEQ multiplex PCR. The sample has tens of thousands of clones, around 88% seen once. The sample consisted of CD4+ or CD8+ T cells sorted from blood, taken in a trial of the OX40 agonist ivuxolimab. Every receptor here comes from an adult with an advanced solid tumor such as melanoma, head and neck, liver or kidney cancer.

The chain carries TRBV5-1 and TRBJ1-2; D unresolved. Germline-derived CDR1 and CDR2 are SGHRS and YFSETQ. The CDR3 is made up of 12 amino acids. V shed 0 bases and J shed 1 base, with 1 base lying between them. The CDR3 coding sequence is TGCGCCAGCAGCTTGGATAACTATGGCTACACCTTC. Translation: CASSLDNYGYTF.

This chain links TRBV5-8 with TRBJ2-1; D gene ambiguous. The CDR3 runs to 12 residues. V lost 2 bases, J lost 10 bases, and 10 bases lay in between. CDR1 and CDR2 from the germline V gene are SGHTS and YDEGEE. The CDR3 nucleotides read TGTGCCAGCAGCTTTCCCCACGGGGAGCAGTTCTTC. Translating it yields CASSFPHGEQFF.

The chain links TRBV28 to TRBJ1-4; TRBD1 matches at 8 bases. J was trimmed by 14 bases and V by 10 bases; bases with no gene match: 9. The CDR3 contains 11 residues. Germline-derived CDR1 and CDR2 are MDHEN and SYDVKM. CDR3 amino acids: CATGQAYGLFF. The DNA of the CDR3 is TGTGCCACGGGACAGGCATATGGTCTGTTTTTT.

The J gene is TRBJ2-2, the V gene TRBV29-1; 7 nucleotides match TRBD1. Trimming cost V 5 bases and J 4 bases; bases outside gene matches: 1. Germline CDR1 and CDR2: SQVTM and ANQGSEA. This CDR3 has 12 residues. The CDR3 loop reads CSVYRGTGELFF. As DNA, the CDR3 is TGCAGCGTTTACAGGGGCACCGGGGAGCTGTTTTTT.

J is TRBJ1-6 and V is TRBV15; 9 bases match TRBD1. Germline CDR1 reads LNHNV; CDR2 reads YYDKDF (reference sequence). This CDR3 has 15 residues. J gave up 9 bases and V 3 bases, and 6 bases lay outside the gene matches. The CDR3 coding sequence is TGTGCCACCAGCAGGAAAACAGGGGGCTCTTCACCCCTCCACTTT. Encoded protein: CATSRKTGGSSPLHF.

The chain recombines TRBV27 with TRBJ2-3; 9 nucleotides line up with TRBD2. The CDR3 totals 15 residues. The germline V gene encodes CDR1 MNHEY and CDR2 SMNVEV (reference sequence). The V and J ends lost 4 bases and 9 bases, in that order; junction bases with no gene match: 11. The chain's CDR3 is CASSSTSGARGTQYF. In DNA, the CDR3 is TGTGCCAGCAGTTCGACTAGCGGCGCAAGAGGGACGCAGTATTTT.

The chain employs TRBV28 and TRBJ2-2; the D gene is possibly TRBD2 (6 bases). V lost 6 bases and J lost 3, with 14 bases in between. The CDR3 runs 15 residues. Germline CDR1 is MDHEN and CDR2 is SYDVKM. The CDR3 sequence: CASRSGSVDTGELFF. The DNA for the CDR3 is TGTGCCAGCAGGTCCGGGAGCGTGGACACCGGGGAGCTGTTTTTT.

The chain has TRBV27 and TRBJ1-6, with 11 positions matching TRBD1. Germline lookup yields CDR1 MNHEY and CDR2 SMNVEV (reference sequence). The CDR3 runs 14 residues. After removal of 5 bases from V and 10 bases from J, the junction contained 4 bases not matched to a gene. CDR3 bases: TGTGCCAGCAGTCTGGACAGGGGGCTATCACCCCTCCACTTT. The encoded protein is CASSLDRGLSPLHF.

Worth noting for this clone: At one end, the junction sequence differs from germline, possibly due to a read error. This same CDR3 is encoded by further DNA sequences in the sample. The CDR3 nucleotides read TGTGCCAGCAGCTTAGCCCGACTAGGGCCCTCGAACACGGAAGCTTTCTTT. Protein: CASSLARLGPSNTEAFF. The chain employs TRBV7-8 and TRBJ1-1; D unresolved. The CDR3 runs 17 residues. Germline V gene data show CDR1 as SGHVS and CDR2 as FQNEAQ. Full variable domain (rest looked up from reference TRBV7-8 and TRBJ1-1): GAGVSQSPRYKVAKRGQDVALRCDPISGHVSLFWYQQALGQGPEFLTYFQNEAQLDKSGLPSDRFFAERPEGSVSTLKIQRTQQEDSAVYLCASSLARLGPSNTEAFFGQGTRLTVV.

The chain employs TRBV11-2 and TRBJ1-1; 8 nucleotides agree with TRBD1. The CDR3 totals 13 residues. Germline CDR1 SGHAT, CDR2 FQNNGV. V shed 5 bases, J shed 7 bases, and the junction held 6 bases outside the gene matches. This chain's CDR3 is CASSLGQGLEAFF. CDR3 coding DNA: TGTGCCAGCAGCCTTGGACAGGGCCTTGAAGCTTTCTTT.

In DNA form, the CDR3 reads TGCGCCAACCGGCGAGGATGGTATCAGCCCCAGCATTTT. This encodes CANRRGWYQPQHF. The chain is built from TRBV10-1 and TRBJ1-5, with D uncertain. The CDR3 runs to 13 residues. Per the germline V gene, CDR1 is WNHNN and CDR2 is SYGVQD (reference sequence). The V end was cut by 10 bases, the J end by 5 bases, with 15 bases between.

This chain connects TRBV7-9 to TRBJ1-3; D is undetermined. The CDR3 contains 13 residues. CDR1 is SEHNR and CDR2 is FQNEAQ in the germline V gene (reference sequence). V lost 5 bases, J lost 4 bases, and 9 bases lay in between. The CDR3 loop is CASSLRRGNTIYF. Here the CDR3 DNA reads TGTGCCAGCAGCCTTAGAAGGGGAAACACCATATATTTT.

CDR3 loop: CASSLEGQSFYEQYF. In DNA, the CDR3 is TGTGCCAGCAGCTTAGAGGGACAGTCATTTTACGAGCAGTACTTC. The chain carries TRBV7-6 and TRBJ2-7; 7 bases agree with TRBD1. The V segment lost 1 base and the J segment 4 bases; nucleotides outside the gene matches: 7. Germline V gene lookup returns CDR1 SGHVS and CDR2 FNYEAQ. This CDR3 comprises 15 residues.

The rearrangement links TRBV28 to TRBJ2-7; TRBD1 aligns across 9 bases. Losses at the gene ends were 6 bases for V and 0 bases for J; bases not matched to a gene: 3. Germline V CDR1 and CDR2: MDHEN, SYDVKM. This CDR3 comprises 14 residues. In DNA, the CDR3 is TGTGCCAGCAGGGGGACAGGGAGCTCCTACGAGCAGTACTTC. Its protein product is CASRGTGSSYEQYF.

The V gene is TRBV28, the J gene TRBJ2-2; the D call may be TRBD1 or TRBD2 (6 bases each). The V end lost 3 bases, the J end lost 7 bases, and 9 bases lay between the germline ends. Germline V CDR1 and CDR2: MDHEN, SYDVKM. The CDR3 sequence is 13 residues long. CDR3 protein: CASSLGGFGELFF. DNA of the CDR3: TGTGCCAGCAGTTTGGGGGGCTTCGGGGAGCTGTTTTTT.

The chain recombines TRBV30 with TRBJ2-7; 11 bases map to TRBD1. With V trimmed by 2 bases and J by 3 bases, 12 bases remained unmatched. Germline-derived CDR1 and CDR2 are GTSNPN and SVGIG (reference sequence). The CDR3 spans 17 residues. CDR3 region: CAWSLPSGTGGHYEQYF. The CDR3 nucleotides are TGTGCCTGGAGTCTCCCTTCCGGGACAGGGGGACACTACGAGCAGTACTTC.

The J gene is TRBJ2-6, the V gene TRBV15, with D unclear. Germline V lookup: CDR1 LNHNV, CDR2 YYDKDF (reference sequence). Trimming cost V 0 bases and J 1 base, with 4 bases left between them. CDR3 size: 15 residues. CDR3 amino acids: CATSRDGSGANVLTF. As DNA, the CDR3 is TGTGCCACCAGCAGAGACGGTTCTGGGGCCAACGTCCTGACTTTC.

This chain joins TRBV7-6 and TRBJ2-7; 9 bases line up with TRBD2. The CDR3 length is 14 residues. Germline CDR1 reads SGHVS; CDR2 reads FNYEAQ. V dropped 5 bases and J dropped 7; count of bases not matched to a gene: 9. The CDR3 DNA is TGTGCCAGCAGCCCCGCGGGGGGGGGCGGGGAGCAGTACTTC. Translation: CASSPAGGGGEQYF.

The V gene is TRBV7-3, the J gene TRBJ2-2; TRBD2 is a possible D gene (5 bases). The CDR3 is made up of 18 amino acids. Trimming stripped 5 bases from V and 0 bases from J, with 19 bases between. CDR1 is SGHTA and CDR2 is FQGTGA in the germline V gene. The CDR3 loop reads CASSDSMDSFANTGELFF. The CDR3 DNA follows: TGTGCCAGCAGCGACTCAATGGACTCGTTCGCGAACACCGGGGAGCTGTTTTTT.

The J gene is TRBJ2-6, the V gene TRBV28; no reliable D call. The ends were cut back, 5 bases at V and 0 bases at J, with 17 bases in the middle. The CDR3 sequence is 18 residues long. CDR1 MDHEN and CDR2 SYDVKM come from the germline V gene. CDR3 amino acids: CASSPPLDGSSGANVLTF. The DNA of the CDR3 is TGTGCCAGCAGTCCCCCTCTGGATGGAAGCTCTGGGGCCAACGTCCTGACTTTC.

V gene TRBV7-9 combines with J gene TRBJ1-2; D unresolved. V gave up 5 bases and J gave up 7 bases, with 14 bases separating them. CDR3 length equals 13 residues. Germline assignment: CDR1 SEHNR and CDR2 FQNEAQ (reference sequence). The CDR3 spells CASSLAGRPGYTF. In DNA form, the CDR3 reads TGTGCCAGCAGCCTCGCTGGACGGCCTGGCTACACCTTC.

The chain links TRBV28 to TRBJ1-3, with 7 positions matching TRBD1. The length of the CDR3 is 15 residues. V was pared by 5 bases and J by 1 base, with 5 bases of the junction left unmatched. Looked up from germline, CDR1 is MDHEN and CDR2 is SYDVKM. The CDR3, as DNA: TGTGCCAGCAGTGCCCGGACAGGATCTGGAAACACCATATATTTT. Protein product: CASSARTGSGNTIYF.

This chain joins TRBV9 and TRBJ2-1, with 12 bases identical to TRBD2. With 3 bases clipped from V and 1 base from J, the junction kept 5 bases outside the gene matches. Germline CDR1 reads SGDLS; CDR2 reads YYNGEE. The CDR3 has 17 amino acids. CDR3 sequence (DNA): TGTGCCAGCAGCGCTAAACTAGCGGGAGGATCCTACAATGAGCAGTTCTTC. This codes for CASSAKLAGGSYNEQFF.

Sample share makes this clone medium-sized. V and J are TRBV6-5 and TRBJ2-5; D possibly uses TRBD1 or TRBD2 (5 bases each). The CDR3 has 12 amino acids. Between the trimmed V and J ends, which lost 8 bases and 2 bases, there was a span of 9 bases. Germline loops: CDR1 MNHEY, CDR2 SVGAGI. CDR3 residues: CASRDGQETQYF. The CDR3 DNA is TGTGCCAGCCGGGACGGACAAGAGACCCAGTACTTC.

The chain links TRBV11-2 to TRBJ2-3; TRBD1 might be the D (6 bases). With 6 bases removed from V and 0 bases from J, the gap between germline ends came to 16 bases. CDR3 length: 16 residues. Per the germline V gene, CDR1 is SGHAT and CDR2 is FQNNGV. This CDR3 reads CASSPGAGPSTDTQYF. The CDR3 nucleotides read TGTGCCAGCAGTCCAGGGGCGGGCCCTAGCACAGATACGCAGTATTTT.

The chain has TRBV4-2 and TRBJ2-5; a possible D gene is TRBD2 (7 bases). This CDR3 spans 15 amino acids. V shed 3 bases and J shed 3 bases, with 14 bases lying between them. Germline V CDR1 and CDR2: LGHNA, YNFKEQ. The CDR3 protein is CASSHEGGAEETQYF. The CDR3 region has the DNA TGTGCCAGCAGCCATGAAGGGGGGGCTGAAGAGACCCAGTACTTC.